These 9 T cell receptor beta chains share one sample of origin, sequenced in a study of blood T cells in healthy people across ages. Primers used in a second PCR of about 6 to 12 cycles were a sample-barcoded 5' primer and a J-beta primer mix. TCRdb analysed the 5' RACE reads with MiXCR anew, one entry per CDR3 protein. The sample carries more than 700,000 distinct CDR3 sequences, 35% to 60% recorded once. Sequencing used blood. Every receptor here comes from a man aged 80 or over in good health.

The V call is TRBV12-3 or TRBV12-4, the J call TRBJ1-2; D not resolved. The V and J ends lost 4 bases and 8 bases respectively, with 14 bases between them. The CDR3 runs to 13 residues. The CDR3 sequence is CASSCAEKEGYTF. The CDR3 region has the DNA TGTGCCAGCAGTTGTGCGGAGAAGGAGGGCTACACCTTC.

The chain links TRBV7-2 to TRBJ1-4; D is unresolved. Trimming pared 3 bases from V and 2 bases from J, leaving 7 bases between. The CDR3 totals 14 residues. Germline values: CDR1 SGHTA, CDR2 FQGNSA. The CDR3 DNA reads as TGTGCCAGCAGCTTGTTACTGACTAATGAAAAACTGTTTTTT. Amino acids: CASSLLLTNEKLFF.

V usage is TRBV11-2 and J usage is TRBJ1-1, with D uncertain. The CDR3 covers 15 residues. Germline V gene data show CDR1 as SGHAT and CDR2 as FQNNGV. Trimming pared 2 bases from V and 4 bases from J, leaving 14 bases between. CDR3 coding DNA: TGTGCCAGCAGCTTATTGACGGCTAGCAGCACTGAAGCTTTCTTT. It yields the protein CASSLLTASSTEAFF.

The gene calls are TRBV4-3 and TRBJ2-5; D ambiguous. The CDR3 runs 14 residues. V was clipped by 4 bases and J by 2 bases, with 11 bases between them. CDR1 and CDR2 (germline): LGHNA, YSLEER. The DNA for the CDR3 is TGCGCCAGCAGCCGTTCCATCGGGCAAGAGACCCAGTACTTC. This codes for CASSRSIGQETQYF.

V is TRBV6-2 or TRBV6-3 and J is TRBJ2-7; 7 bases are a match to TRBD1. The trim removed 7 bases at V and 2 bases at J, leaving 8 bases unmatched. CDR3 length: 14 residues. Germline CDR1 and CDR2: MNHEY and SVGEGT. The DNA of the CDR3 is TGTGCCAGCAAAGGGGGCAGGGTGGCCTACGAGCAGTACTTC. Amino acids: CASKGGRVAYEQYF.

The V gene is TRBV10-3, the J gene TRBJ2-5; possible D gene TRBD1, 6 bases. V was pared by 6 bases and J by 11 bases, with 31 bases between. Germline CDR1 is ENHRY and CDR2 is SYGVKD. The CDR3 runs 17 residues. CDR3 residues: CAISSPRGAGVDNEQYF. The CDR3, as DNA: TGTGCCATCAGCAGTCCCCGAGGAGCAGGGGTGGACAATGAGCAGTACTTC.

The CDR3 loop is CASSLGPAETYEQYF. The CDR3 DNA follows: TGTGCCAGCAGCCTCGGGCCAGCGGAGACCTACGAGCAGTACTTC. The chain carries TRBV12-3 or TRBV12-4 and TRBJ2-7; the D gene is possibly TRBD2 (5 bases). The CDR3 sequence is 15 residues long. V was trimmed by 6 bases and J by 2 bases, leaving 17 bases between them.

With respect to this clonotype: An end of the junction does not agree with germline; a read error may underlie this. The chain uses TRBV6-6 and TRBJ1-1; the D is unclear. CDR3 size: 13 residues. Germline V gives CDR1 MNHNY, CDR2 SVGAGI (reference sequence). In DNA form, the CDR3 reads TGTGCCAGCAGTCACTCGATTGAGACTGAAGCTTTCTTT. This encodes CASSHSIETEAFF.

CDR3 coding DNA: TGTGCCTGGAGTTCCTCAGGGGAGACCCAGTACTTC. Translated, it gives CAWSSSGETQYF. The chain carries TRBV30 and TRBJ2-5; weak D call: TRBD1 (5 bases). The CDR3 contains 12 residues. Trimming removed 2 bases at V and 5 bases at J, with 9 bases between. Germline-derived CDR1 and CDR2 are GTSNPN and SVGIG (reference sequence).